This T cell receptor (beta chain) was sequenced for a study of read filtering for tumor transcriptome and immune sequencing. From about 0.4 ug of RNA, a library with molecular barcoded alpha/delta and beta/gamma adaptors was made. From the reads, TCRdb called clonotypes with MiXCR, one entry per CDR3 protein. The data show 100,000 to 150,000 distinct CDR3 sequences, roughly 13% seen once. This clonotype was observed at least ten times. This TCR came from a donor aged 40 or over with multiple myeloma. Sequencing was carried out using a population of CD138-negative cells sorted from bone marrow.

In DNA form, the CDR3 reads TGTGCCAGCAGCCCCCTGGATAGCGGGAGGCGCGAGCAGTACTTC. This translates into CASSPLDSGRREQYF. The genes are TRBV4-2 and TRBJ2-7; 10 bases align to TRBD2. There are 15 residues in the CDR3. CDR1 LGHNA and CDR2 YNFKEQ come from the germline V gene. The V gene end was trimmed by 4 bases and the J gene end by 6 bases; junction bases not matched to a gene: 9.